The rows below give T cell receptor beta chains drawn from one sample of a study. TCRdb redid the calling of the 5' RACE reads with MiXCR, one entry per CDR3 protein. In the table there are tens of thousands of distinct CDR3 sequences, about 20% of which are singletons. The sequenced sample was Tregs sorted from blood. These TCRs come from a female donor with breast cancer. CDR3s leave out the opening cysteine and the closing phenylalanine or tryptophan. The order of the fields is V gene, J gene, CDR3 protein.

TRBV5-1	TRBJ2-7	ASSPTLAGVVEQY
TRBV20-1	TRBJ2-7	SARPREYEQY
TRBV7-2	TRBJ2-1	ASSLRMGDEQF
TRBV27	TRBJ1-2	ASRTGDGGYT
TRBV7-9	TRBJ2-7	ASTGSYEQY
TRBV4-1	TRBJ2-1	ASSQTAGGSNEQF
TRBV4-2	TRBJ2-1	ASSQDGLARNEQF
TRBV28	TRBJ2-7	ASTSGLAENITYEQY
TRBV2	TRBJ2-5	ASSEGLNQY
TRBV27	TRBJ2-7	ASRSGNYYGQY
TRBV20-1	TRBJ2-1	GARPGLAVRVGYNEQF
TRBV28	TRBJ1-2	ASSPPGSVAYGYT
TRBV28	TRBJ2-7	ASSPESFSYEQY
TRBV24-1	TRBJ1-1	ATSDSGQGVDTEAF
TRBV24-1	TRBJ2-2	ATGGSGTVNTGELF
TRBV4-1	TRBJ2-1	ASSQLAGDGNEQF
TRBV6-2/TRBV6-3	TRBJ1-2	ASSYPGTAANYGYT
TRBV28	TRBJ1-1	ASSLRGAYSEAF
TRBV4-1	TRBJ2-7	ASSQEGGALAGHYEQY
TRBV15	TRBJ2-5	ATSRRGGSALKETQY
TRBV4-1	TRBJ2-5	ASSQFTMAGGSAGTQY
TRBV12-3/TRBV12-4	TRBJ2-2	ASSPSPSGWSGELF
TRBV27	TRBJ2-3	ASSFSSGRALGDTQY
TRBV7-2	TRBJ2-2	ASSLAGAGDGELF
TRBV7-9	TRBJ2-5	ASSFRSGWDETQY
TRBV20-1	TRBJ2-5	SARDPARETQY
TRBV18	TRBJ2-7	ASSPASGYEQY
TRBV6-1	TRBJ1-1	TSSPRYRQGQIEAF
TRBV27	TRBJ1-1	ASSEQTITEAF
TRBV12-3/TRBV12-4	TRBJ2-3	TSSHRVRTDTQY
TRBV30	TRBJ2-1	AYLRSSYNEQF
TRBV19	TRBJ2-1	ASSIEGSSYNEQF
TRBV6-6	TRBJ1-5	ASSLGQGGQPQH
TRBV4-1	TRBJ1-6	ASSQGYVVYNSPLH
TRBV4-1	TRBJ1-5	ASSQEGGTLTHQPQH
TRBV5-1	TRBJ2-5	ASSLAASGETQY
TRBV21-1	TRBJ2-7	ARKPRTVWAYEQY
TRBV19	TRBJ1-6	ASSSWTRGAYSPLH
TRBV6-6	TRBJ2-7	ASSYTATGTYEQY
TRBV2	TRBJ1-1	ASSELRGGSEAF
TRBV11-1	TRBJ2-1	ASSPITGNLYNEQF
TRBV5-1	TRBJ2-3	ASSLDSGSPTDTQY
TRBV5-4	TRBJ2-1	ASSFGGLYNEQF
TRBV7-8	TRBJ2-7	ASSPDRPFRPGEQY
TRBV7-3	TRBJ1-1	ASSAGQGSTEAF
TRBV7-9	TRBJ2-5	ASSLLWAGGISGETQY
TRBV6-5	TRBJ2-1	ASKALAGESYNEQF
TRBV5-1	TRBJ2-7	ASRSSYEQY
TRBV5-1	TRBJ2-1	ASSTDISSYNEQF
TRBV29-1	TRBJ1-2	SALGGGREVYGYT
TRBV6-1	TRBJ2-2	ASSEANSSPELF
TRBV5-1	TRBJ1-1	ASSLGPLRGASEAF
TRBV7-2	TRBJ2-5	ASSLAETQY
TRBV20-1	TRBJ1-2	SASQSNYGYT